Shown below are 2 T cell receptor beta chains from a single sample sequenced in a study of blood T cell repertoires in COVID-19. The data were produced by immunoSEQ multiplex PCR, yet TCRdb's version contains in-frame clones alone and is incomplete. Counted here are approximately 98,000 clones, over 75% occurring once; the ten biggest clones make up over 8.5%. Sequencing input: peripheral blood. The receptors originated from a woman older than 75 with acute or convalescent COVID-19.

Worth noting for this clone: The same CDR3 arises from other DNA sequences in this sample as well. This rearrangement joins TRBV9 to TRBJ1-2; the D gene is possibly TRBD1 (5 bases). The CDR3 is made up of 14 amino acids. The V gene's germline CDR1 is SGDLS and CDR2 YYNGEE. The V end lost 0 bases, the J end lost 2 bases, and 8 bases lay between the germline ends. The CDR3 DNA sequence: TGTGCCAGCAGCGTAGCTGGGGGGAACTATGGCTACACCTTC. Its protein product is CASSVAGGNYGYTF.

In DNA form, the CDR3 reads TGTGCCAGAAGAGGACAGGGTCGACAGCCCCAGCATTTT. Its translation: CARRGQGRQPQHF. V gene TRBV12-3 or TRBV12-4 combines with J gene TRBJ1-5; 8 nucleotides agree with TRBD1. This CDR3 is built from 13 residues. V was clipped by 9 bases and J by 7 bases; unmatched bases: 8.